This TCR beta chain emerged from a study of shared clonotypes between healthy human individuals. Study-wide context: A few men and a couple of women, aged 18 to 49, were donors.

Study results and limitations: Clonotype sharing among donors likely depends on sequencing depth.

Concerning this clone itself: Its specificity is not known.

At deep level, the assay was performed. DNA at about 0.2 ug, approximately 30,000 T cell genomes, went into sorted-subset replicate PCRs. Some clones are missing from TCRdb's copy, which holds only in-frame ones; the method was immunoSEQ multiplex PCR. Of about 2.1 million clones in the sample, about 93% are singletons; the top ten hold around 1.7%. The CDR3 runs 22 residues. The V gene lost 3 bases and the J gene lost 0 bases, with 30 bases spanning the gap. The germline V gene encodes CDR1 MDHEN and CDR2 SYDVKM. Selected positively for CCR7 and CD45RO-negative, naive CD8 cells excluded terminally differentiated effector memory CD45RA+ cells.

V gene TRBV28 combines with J gene TRBJ1-3; D might be TRBD1 (6 bases). This TCR was recovered from a man aged 18 to 30 in good health. Some clones in this sample may be carry-over from other donors' samples. Input material: naive CD8+ T cells from PBMCs. The CDR3 bases are TGTGCCAGCAGTTTCCCCGGAGCAACAGGGAGAGGGAGGGATAACTCTGGAAACACCATATATTTT. This codes for CASSFPGATGRGRDNSGNTIYF.